This T cell receptor (beta chain) derives from a study of cytomegalovirus exposure and HLA in healthy donors. Overall study results and limits: Most TCR sequences were uncommon, yet certain public TCRs appeared in many donors. TCR beta chain V- and J-gene trimming was linked, in a later analysis, to a missense variant in DCLRE1C. CMV antigen specificity of three CMV-associated chains was confirmed in vitro.

Nominally healthy donors were sampled, though unrecorded immune exposures were likely. The CDR3 runs 13 residues. CDR1 and CDR2 from the germline V gene are WSHSY and SAAADI. The J segment lost 8 bases and the V segment lost 8 bases, leaving 9 bases of the junction unmatched. 60 Vbeta and 13 Jbeta primers were used in PCR. Repertoires were generated with immunoSEQ multiplex PCR, while TCRdb's copy carries only in-frame clones and drops some. The sample consists of about 120,000 clones, over 70% of them appearing once. This clone was detected a few times. Its target is not known. This TCR was recovered from a woman between 18 and 29 years old in good health and CMV-seronegative. The sample comprised PBMCs. The chain couples TRBV10-2 to TRBJ1-2; 9 bases map to TRBD1. The CDR3 region has the DNA TGCGCCAGCGGGGGACAGGGCATAGGGGGCTACACCTTC. Protein: CASGGQGIGGYTF.